The sequence of this TCR beta chain was determined in a study of T cell repertoires in cytomegalovirus infection. Study as a whole: TCR beta signatures that were public indicated CMV infection and matching HLA type. Notes on the study in general: CMV-specific HLA-C-restricted TCR beta clonotypes dominated the ex vivo response. Summed public TCR beta family frequency identified CMV carriers bearing the relevant HLA.

Per the germline V gene, CDR1 is SGHTA and CDR2 is FQGNSA. The CDR3 spans 15 residues. V was cut by 5 bases and J by 8 bases, with 21 bases left in between. TCRdb analysed the reads with MiXCR anew, one entry per CDR3 protein. The sample records approximately 750,000 distinct CDR3 sequences, 35% to 45% being singletons. This clonotype appeared many times. What it binds is not known. The rearrangement links TRBV7-2 to TRBJ1-2; D not certain. The receptor was derived from a human donor in good health (CMV status not recorded). Some clones in this sample may be carry-over from other donors' samples. Source material: PBMCs. CDR3 loop: CASSRPTDGIRGYTF. The CDR3 DNA is TGTGCCAGCAGCCGTCCCACCGACGGGATTCGGGGCTACACCTTC.